What follows are 6 T cell receptor beta chains derived from one specimen sequenced in a study of CD8 T cells in Susac syndrome. With random hexamers, reverse transcription was performed on roughly 0.45 to 1 ug of RNA. In TCRdb, the immunoSEQ multiplex PCR reads were re-called with MiXCR into one record per CDR3 protein. The sample holds a few hundred thousand distinct CDR3 sequences; 80% to 95% are singletons and the top ten take roughly 0.13%. The sample taken for sequencing was CD8+ T cells from PBMCs. The receptor source for this set is a human donor with multiple sclerosis.

This clonotype has only a few counts. The chain uses TRBV5-4 and TRBJ2-7; D is unresolved. V was trimmed by 1 base and J by 0 bases, leaving 5 bases between them. The CDR3 totals 13 residues. Germline V gives CDR1 SGHNT, CDR2 YYREEE (reference sequence). The CDR3 DNA reads TGTGCCAGCAGCTTGAGAAGCTCCTACGAGCAGTACTTC. Amino acid sequence: CASSLRSSYEQYF.

The genes are TRBV30 and TRBJ2-1; 8 nucleotides line up with TRBD1. The CDR3 extends over 15 amino acids. The V gene end was trimmed by 3 bases and the J gene end by 4 bases; junction bases not matched to a gene: 8. Germline loops: CDR1 GTSNPN, CDR2 SVGIG (reference sequence). The CDR3 DNA reads as TGTGCCTGGAGCTCAGGACAGGGAGGTTACAATGAGCAGTTCTTC. It encodes CAWSSGQGGYNEQFF.

The chain links TRBV4-3 to TRBJ2-3; TRBD2 matches at 7 bases. Germline V gene data show CDR1 as LGHNA and CDR2 as YSLEER. The J segment lost 5 bases and the V segment lost 0 bases, leaving 11 bases of the junction unmatched. The CDR3 totals 17 residues. Here the CDR3 reads CASSQDLYAGVRDTQYF. CDR3 DNA sequence: TGCGCCAGCAGCCAAGACCTTTATGCGGGAGTGAGAGATACGCAGTATTTT.

The chain employs TRBV7-9 and TRBJ1-2; D is unclear. V was cut by 0 bases and J by 3 bases, with 5 bases left in between. The CDR3 has 13 residues. Germline values: CDR1 SEHNR, CDR2 FQNEAQ (reference sequence). CDR3 in DNA: TGTGCCAGCAGCTTAGCGACGGACTATGGCTACACCTTC. Translation gives CASSLATDYGYTF.

This clonotype was detected only once. The chain has TRBV11-1 and TRBJ2-7; either TRBD1 or TRBD2 may supply D (5 bases each). The germline V gene encodes CDR1 SGHAT and CDR2 FQDESV (reference sequence). V lost 5 bases and J lost 6, with 20 bases in between. This CDR3 spans 15 amino acids. The CDR3 spells CASSVTGALRGEQYF. For the CDR3, the DNA is TGTGCCAGCAGCGTGACCGGGGCATTGCGCGGCGAGCAGTACTTC.

The J gene is TRBJ1-2, the V gene TRBV19; D possibly corresponds to TRBD1 (5 bases). CDR1 and CDR2 (germline): LNHDA, SQIVND (reference sequence). This CDR3 contains 13 residues. The V and J ends lost 7 bases and 4 bases respectively, with 13 bases between them. CDR3 in amino acids: CASTPGPSYGYTF. CDR3 DNA sequence: TGTGCCAGTACCCCGGGACCGTCCTATGGCTACACCTTC.